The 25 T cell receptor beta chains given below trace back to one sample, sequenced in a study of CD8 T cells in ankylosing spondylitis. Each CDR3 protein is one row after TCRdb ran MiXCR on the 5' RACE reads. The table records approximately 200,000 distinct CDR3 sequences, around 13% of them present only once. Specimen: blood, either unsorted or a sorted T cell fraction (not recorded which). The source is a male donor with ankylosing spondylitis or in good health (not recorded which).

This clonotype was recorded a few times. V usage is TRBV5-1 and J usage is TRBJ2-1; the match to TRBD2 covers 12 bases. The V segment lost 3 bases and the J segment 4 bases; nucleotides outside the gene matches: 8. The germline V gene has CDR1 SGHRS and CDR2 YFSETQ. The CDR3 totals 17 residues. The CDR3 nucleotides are TGCGCCAGCAGCTACCAACTAGCGGGAGGAGTGTACAATGAGCAGTTCTTC. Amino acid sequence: CASSYQLAGGVYNEQFF.

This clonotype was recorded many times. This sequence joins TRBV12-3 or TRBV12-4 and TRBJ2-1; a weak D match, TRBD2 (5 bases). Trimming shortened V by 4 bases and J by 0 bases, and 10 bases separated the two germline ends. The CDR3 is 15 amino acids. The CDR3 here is CASSSRGDSYNEQFF. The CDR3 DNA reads TGTGCCAGCAGTTCCCGGGGTGACTCCTACAATGAGCAGTTCTTC.

As DNA, the CDR3 is TGTGCCATCAGTGACGGACAGAGACCAACAGATACGCAGTATTTT. Its translation is CAISDGQRPTDTQYF. The rearrangement uses TRBV10-3 and TRBJ2-3; a weak D match, TRBD1 (6 bases). The CDR3 totals 15 residues. V lost 3 bases to trimming and J lost 3 bases, with 13 bases between them. CDR1 and CDR2 from the germline V gene are ENHRY and SYGVKD.

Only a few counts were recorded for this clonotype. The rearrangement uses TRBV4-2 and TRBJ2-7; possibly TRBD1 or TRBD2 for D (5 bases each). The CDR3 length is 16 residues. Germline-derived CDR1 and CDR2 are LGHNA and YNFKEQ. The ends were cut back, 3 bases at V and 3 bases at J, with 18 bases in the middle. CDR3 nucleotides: TGTGCCAGCAGCCATTCCGTTGGGGACCGGGGCTACGAGCAGTACTTC. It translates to CASSHSVGDRGYEQYF.

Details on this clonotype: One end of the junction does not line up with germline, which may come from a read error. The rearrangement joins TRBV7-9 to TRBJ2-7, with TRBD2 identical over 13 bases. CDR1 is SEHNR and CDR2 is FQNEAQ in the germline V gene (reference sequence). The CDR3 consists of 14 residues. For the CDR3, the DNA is TGTGCCAGCACCTTACTAGCGGGGGGGCCCGAGCAGTACTTC. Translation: CASTLLAGGPEQYF.

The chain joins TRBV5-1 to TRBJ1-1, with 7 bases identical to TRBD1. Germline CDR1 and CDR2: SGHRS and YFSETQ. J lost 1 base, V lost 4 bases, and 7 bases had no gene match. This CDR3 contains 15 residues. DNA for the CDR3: TGCGCCAGCAGCCTTGGGACAGCCGGGAACACTGAAGCTTTCTTT. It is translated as CASSLGTAGNTEAFF.

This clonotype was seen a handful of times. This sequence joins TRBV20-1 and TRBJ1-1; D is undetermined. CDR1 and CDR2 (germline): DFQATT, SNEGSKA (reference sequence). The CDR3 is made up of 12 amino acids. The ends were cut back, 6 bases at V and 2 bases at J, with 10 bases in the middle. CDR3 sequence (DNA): TGCAGTGCGTGGACGGGCAACACTGAAGCTTTCTTT. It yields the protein CSAWTGNTEAFF.

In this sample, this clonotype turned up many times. The CDR3 here is CASSLRLYPQFF. The CDR3 DNA reads as TGTGCCAGCAGCCTACGACTCTATCCACAATTCTTC. V is TRBV7-9 and J is TRBJ2-1, with no clear D. The V and J ends lost 5 bases and 16 bases respectively, with 18 bases between them. The CDR3 loop spans 12 amino acids. The germline V gene has CDR1 SEHNR and CDR2 FQNEAQ (reference sequence).

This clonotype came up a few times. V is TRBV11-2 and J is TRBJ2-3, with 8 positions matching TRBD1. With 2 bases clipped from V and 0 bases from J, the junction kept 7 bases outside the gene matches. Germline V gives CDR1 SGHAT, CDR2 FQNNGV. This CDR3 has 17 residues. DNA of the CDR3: TGTGCCAGCAGCTTAAGTGACAGGGGCCCTAGCACAGATACGCAGTATTTT. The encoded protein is CASSLSDRGPSTDTQYF.

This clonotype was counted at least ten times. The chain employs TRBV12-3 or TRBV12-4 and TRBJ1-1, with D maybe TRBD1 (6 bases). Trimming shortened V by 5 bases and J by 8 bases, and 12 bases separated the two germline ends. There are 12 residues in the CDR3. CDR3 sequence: CASSPTGKEAFF. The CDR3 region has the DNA TGTGCCAGCAGTCCAACAGGGAAAGAAGCTTTCTTT.

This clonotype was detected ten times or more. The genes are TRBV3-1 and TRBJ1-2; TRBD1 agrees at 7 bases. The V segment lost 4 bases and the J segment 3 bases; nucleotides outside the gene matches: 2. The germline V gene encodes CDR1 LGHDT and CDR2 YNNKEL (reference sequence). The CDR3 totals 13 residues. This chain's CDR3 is CASSLTGDYGYTF. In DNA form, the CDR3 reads TGTGCCAGCAGCCTTACAGGGGACTATGGCTACACCTTC.

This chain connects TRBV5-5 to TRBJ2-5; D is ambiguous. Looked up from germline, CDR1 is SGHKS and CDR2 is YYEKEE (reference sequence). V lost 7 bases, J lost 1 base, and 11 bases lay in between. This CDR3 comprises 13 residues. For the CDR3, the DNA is TGTGCCAGCGGCTATTCCCTCCAAGAGACCCAGTACTTC. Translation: CASGYSLQETQYF. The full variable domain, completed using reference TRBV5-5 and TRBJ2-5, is DAGVTQSPTHLIKTRGQQVTLRCSPISGHKSVSWYQQVLGQGPQFIFQYYEKEERGRGNFPDRFSARQFPNYSSELNVNALLLGDSALYLCASGYSLQETQYFGPGTRLLVL.

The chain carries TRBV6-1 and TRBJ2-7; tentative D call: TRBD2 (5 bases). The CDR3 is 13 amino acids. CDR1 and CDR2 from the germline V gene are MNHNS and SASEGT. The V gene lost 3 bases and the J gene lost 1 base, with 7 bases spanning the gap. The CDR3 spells CASSEDLSYEQYF. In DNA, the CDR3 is TGTGCCAGCAGTGAGGACTTATCCTACGAGCAGTACTTC.

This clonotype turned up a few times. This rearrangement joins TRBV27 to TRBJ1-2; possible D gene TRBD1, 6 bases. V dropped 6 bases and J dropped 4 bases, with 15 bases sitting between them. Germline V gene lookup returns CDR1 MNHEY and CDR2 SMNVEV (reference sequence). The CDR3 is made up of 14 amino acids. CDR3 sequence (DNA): TGTGCCAGCAGCTCAGGACAGTCTGGCTATGGCTACACCTTC. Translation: CASSSGQSGYGYTF.

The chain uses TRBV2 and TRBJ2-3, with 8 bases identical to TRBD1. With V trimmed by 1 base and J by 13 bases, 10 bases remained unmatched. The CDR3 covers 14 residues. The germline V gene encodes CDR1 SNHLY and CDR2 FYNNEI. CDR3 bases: TGTGCCAGCAGTGAAGGAATTTCGGGACAGGAAAAGTATTTT. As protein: CASSEGISGQEKYF.

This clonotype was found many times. The CDR3 spells CASSRDRANTEAFF. The DNA of the CDR3 is TGTGCCAGCAGCAGGGACAGGGCGAACACTGAAGCTTTCTTT. The chain carries TRBV6-1 and TRBJ1-1, with TRBD1 identical over 9 bases. Germline V gene lookup returns CDR1 MNHNS and CDR2 SASEGT. The CDR3 has 14 residues. V trimming: 6 bases; J trimming: 1 base; junction bases outside the gene matches: 3.

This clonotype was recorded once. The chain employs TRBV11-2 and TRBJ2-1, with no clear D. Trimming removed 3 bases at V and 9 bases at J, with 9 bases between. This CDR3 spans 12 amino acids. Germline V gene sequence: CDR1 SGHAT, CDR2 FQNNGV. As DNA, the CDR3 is TGTGCCAGCAGCTTGGGGTACGGTGAGCAGTTCTTC. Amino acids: CASSLGYGEQFF.

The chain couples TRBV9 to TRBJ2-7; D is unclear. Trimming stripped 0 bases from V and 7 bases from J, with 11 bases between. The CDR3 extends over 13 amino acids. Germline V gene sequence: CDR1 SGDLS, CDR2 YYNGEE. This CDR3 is CASSVGGTGEQYF. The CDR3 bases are TGTGCCAGCAGCGTAGGGGGTACGGGTGAGCAGTACTTC.

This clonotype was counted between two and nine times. CDR3 protein: CASSQEVRGGEDTQYF. CDR3 DNA sequence: TGTGCCAGCAGCCAAGAAGTCAGGGGGGGGGAAGATACGCAGTATTTT. The gene calls are TRBV4-2 and TRBJ2-3; D tentatively fits TRBD1 or TRBD2 (7 bases each). The CDR3 spans 16 residues. From germline, CDR1 is LGHNA and CDR2 YNFKEQ. The germline V and J ends were trimmed by 0 bases and 5 bases, with 15 bases remaining between them.

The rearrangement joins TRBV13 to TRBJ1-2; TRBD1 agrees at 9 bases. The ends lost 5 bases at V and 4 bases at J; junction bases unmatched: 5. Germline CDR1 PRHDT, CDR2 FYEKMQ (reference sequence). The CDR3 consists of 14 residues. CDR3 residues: CASSGLTGGYGYTF. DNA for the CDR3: TGTGCCAGCAGCGGGTTGACAGGGGGCTATGGCTACACCTTC.

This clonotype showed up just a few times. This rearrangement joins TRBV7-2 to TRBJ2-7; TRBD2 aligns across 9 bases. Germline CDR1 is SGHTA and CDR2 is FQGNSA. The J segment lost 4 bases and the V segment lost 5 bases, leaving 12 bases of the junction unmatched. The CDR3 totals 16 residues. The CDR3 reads CASSPSRTSVSYEQYF. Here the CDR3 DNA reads TGTGCCAGCAGCCCATCCCGGACTAGCGTGTCTTACGAGCAGTACTTC.

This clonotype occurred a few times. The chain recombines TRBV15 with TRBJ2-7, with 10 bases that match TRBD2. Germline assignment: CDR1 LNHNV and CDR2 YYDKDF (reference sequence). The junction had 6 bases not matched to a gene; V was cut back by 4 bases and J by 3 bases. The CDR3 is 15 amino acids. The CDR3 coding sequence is TGTGCCACCAGCACCAGACTAGCGGGTGACTACGAGCAGTACTTC. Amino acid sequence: CATSTRLAGDYEQYF.

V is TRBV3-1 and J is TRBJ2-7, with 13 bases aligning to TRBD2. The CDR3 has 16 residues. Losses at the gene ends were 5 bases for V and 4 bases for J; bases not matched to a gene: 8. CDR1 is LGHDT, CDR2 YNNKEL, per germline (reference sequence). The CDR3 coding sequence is TGTGCCAGCAGCACGACTAGCGGGGGGCTCGGATACGAGCAGTACTTC. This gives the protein CASSTTSGGLGYEQYF.

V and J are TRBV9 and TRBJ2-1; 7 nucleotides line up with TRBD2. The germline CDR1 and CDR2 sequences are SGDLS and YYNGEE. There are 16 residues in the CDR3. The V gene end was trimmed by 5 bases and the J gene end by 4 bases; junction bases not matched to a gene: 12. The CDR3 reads CASSGLDGTTYNEQFF. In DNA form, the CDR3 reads TGTGCCAGCAGTGGACTAGATGGGACTACTTACAATGAGCAGTTCTTC.

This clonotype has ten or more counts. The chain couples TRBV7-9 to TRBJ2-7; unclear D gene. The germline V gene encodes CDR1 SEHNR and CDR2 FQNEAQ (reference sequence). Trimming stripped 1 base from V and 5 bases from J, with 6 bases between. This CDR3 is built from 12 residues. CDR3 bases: TGTGCCAGCAGCTTAGTAGCCAACGAGCAGTACTTC. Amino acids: CASSLVANEQYF.